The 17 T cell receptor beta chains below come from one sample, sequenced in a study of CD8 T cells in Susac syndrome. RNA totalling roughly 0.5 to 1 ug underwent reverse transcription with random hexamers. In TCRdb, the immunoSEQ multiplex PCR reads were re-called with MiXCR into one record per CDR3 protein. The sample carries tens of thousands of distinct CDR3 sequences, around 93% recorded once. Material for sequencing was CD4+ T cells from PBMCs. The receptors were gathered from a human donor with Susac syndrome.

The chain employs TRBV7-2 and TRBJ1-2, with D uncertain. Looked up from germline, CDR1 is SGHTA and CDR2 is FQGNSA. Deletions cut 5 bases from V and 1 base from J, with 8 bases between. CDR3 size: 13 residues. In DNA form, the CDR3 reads TGTGCCAGCAGCCCCCCCTTTAACTATGGCTACACCTTC. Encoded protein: CASSPPFNYGYTF.

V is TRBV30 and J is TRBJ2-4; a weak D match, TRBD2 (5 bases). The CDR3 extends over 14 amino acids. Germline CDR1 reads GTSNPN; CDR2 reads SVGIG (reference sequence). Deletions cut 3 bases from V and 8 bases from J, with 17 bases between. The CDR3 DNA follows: TGTGCCTGGAGAATAGGACCTTACGGGGACATTCAGTACTTC. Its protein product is CAWRIGPYGDIQYF.

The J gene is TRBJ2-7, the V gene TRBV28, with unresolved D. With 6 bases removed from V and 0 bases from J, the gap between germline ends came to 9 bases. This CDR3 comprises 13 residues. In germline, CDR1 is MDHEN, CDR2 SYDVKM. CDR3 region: CASSGPSSYEQYF. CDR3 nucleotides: TGTGCCAGCAGCGGACCGAGCTCCTACGAGCAGTACTTC.

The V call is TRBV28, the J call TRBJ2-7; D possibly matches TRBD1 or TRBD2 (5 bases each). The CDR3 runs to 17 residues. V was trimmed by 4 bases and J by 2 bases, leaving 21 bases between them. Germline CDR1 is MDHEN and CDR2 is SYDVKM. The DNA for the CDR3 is TGTGCCAGCAGTTATTACTTATGGGGGAATAACCCCTACGAGCAGTACTTC. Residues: CASSYYLWGNNPYEQYF.

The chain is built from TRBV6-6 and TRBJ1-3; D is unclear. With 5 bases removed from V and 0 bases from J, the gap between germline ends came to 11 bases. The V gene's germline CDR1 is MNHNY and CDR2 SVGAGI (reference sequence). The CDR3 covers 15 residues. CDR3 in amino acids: CASSKAQISGNTIYF. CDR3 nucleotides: TGTGCCAGCAGTAAGGCACAGATCTCTGGAAACACCATATATTTT.

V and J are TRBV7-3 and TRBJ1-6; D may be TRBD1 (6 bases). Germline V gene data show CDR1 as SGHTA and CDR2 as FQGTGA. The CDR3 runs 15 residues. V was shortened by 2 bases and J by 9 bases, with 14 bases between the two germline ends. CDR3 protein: CASSLYPGEGSPLHF. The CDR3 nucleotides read TGTGCCAGCAGCTTATACCCAGGGGAGGGTTCACCCCTCCACTTT.

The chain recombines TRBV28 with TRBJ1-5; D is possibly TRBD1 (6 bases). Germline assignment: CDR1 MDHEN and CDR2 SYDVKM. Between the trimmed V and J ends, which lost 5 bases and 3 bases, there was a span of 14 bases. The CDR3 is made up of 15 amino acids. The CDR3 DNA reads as TGTGCCAGCAGTGAATACGGGACACACAATCAGCCCCAGCATTTT. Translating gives CASSEYGTHNQPQHF.

CDR3 loop: CASSRRGLNTGELFF. In DNA form, the CDR3 reads TGTGCCAGCAGCCGACGGGGCTTGAACACCGGGGAGCTGTTTTTT. The J gene is TRBJ2-2, the V gene TRBV2; either TRBD1 or TRBD2 may supply D (5 bases each). CDR1 and CDR2 from the germline V gene are SNHLY and FYNNEI. This CDR3 region has 15 residues. Trimming took off 6 bases at V and 1 base at J, with 12 bases between the two ends.

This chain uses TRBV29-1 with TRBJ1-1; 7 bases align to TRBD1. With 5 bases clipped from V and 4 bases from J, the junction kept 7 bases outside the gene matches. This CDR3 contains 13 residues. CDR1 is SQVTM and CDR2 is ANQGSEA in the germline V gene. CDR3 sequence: CSVSGGRGTEAFF. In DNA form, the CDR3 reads TGCAGCGTTTCAGGGGGAAGGGGCACTGAAGCTTTCTTT.

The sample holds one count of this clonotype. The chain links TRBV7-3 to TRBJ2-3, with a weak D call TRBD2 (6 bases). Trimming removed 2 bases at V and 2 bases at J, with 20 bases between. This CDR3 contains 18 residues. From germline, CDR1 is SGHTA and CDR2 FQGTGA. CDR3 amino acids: CASSLELEVGLPTDTQYF. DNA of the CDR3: TGTGCCAGCAGCTTAGAACTGGAAGTAGGACTACCCACAGATACGCAGTATTTT. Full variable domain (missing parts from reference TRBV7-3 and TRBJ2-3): GAGVSQTPSNKVTEKGKYVELRCDPISGHTALYWYRQSLGQGPEFLIYFQGTGAADDSGLPNDRFFAVRPEGSVSTLKIQRTERGDSAVYLCASSLELEVGLPTDTQYFGPGTRLTVL.

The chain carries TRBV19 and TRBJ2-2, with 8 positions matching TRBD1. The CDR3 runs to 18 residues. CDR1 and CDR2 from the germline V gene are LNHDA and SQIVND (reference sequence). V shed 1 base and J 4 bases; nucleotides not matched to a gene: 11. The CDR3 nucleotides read TGTGCCAGTAGTATAGGTCCACACGACGGACAGGGCACCGGGGAGCTGTTTTTT. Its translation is CASSIGPHDGQGTGELFF.

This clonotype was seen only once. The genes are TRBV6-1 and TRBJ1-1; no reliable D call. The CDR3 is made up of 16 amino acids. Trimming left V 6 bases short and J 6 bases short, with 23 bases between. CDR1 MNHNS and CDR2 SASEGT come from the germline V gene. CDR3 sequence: CASSPRLGFGISEAFF. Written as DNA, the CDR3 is TGTGCCAGCAGCCCAAGGCTAGGGTTCGGTATCTCTGAAGCTTTCTTT.

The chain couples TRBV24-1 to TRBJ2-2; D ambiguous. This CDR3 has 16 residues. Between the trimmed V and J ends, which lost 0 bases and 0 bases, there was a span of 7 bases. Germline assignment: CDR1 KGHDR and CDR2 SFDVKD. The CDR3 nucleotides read TGTGCCACCAGTGATTTGCAGCCTACGAACACCGGGGAGCTGTTTTTT. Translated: CATSDLQPTNTGELFF.

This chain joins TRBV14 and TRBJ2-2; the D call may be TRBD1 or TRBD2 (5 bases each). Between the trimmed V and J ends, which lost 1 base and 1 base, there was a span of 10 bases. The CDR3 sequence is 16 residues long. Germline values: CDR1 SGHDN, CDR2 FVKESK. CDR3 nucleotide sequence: TGTGCCAGCAGCCAAGGAACGGGGCTGAACACCGGGGAGCTGTTTTTT. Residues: CASSQGTGLNTGELFF.

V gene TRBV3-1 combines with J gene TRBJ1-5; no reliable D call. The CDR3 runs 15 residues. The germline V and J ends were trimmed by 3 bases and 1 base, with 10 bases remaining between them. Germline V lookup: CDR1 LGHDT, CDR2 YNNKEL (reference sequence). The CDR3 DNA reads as TGTGCCAGCAGCCAGGGCGCCCTAAGCAATCAGCCCCAGCATTTT. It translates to CASSQGALSNQPQHF.

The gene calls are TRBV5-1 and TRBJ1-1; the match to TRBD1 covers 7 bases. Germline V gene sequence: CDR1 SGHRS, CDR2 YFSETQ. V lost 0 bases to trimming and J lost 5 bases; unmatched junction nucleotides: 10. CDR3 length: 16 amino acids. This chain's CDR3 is CASSLGQGRRETEAFF. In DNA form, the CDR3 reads TGCGCCAGCAGCTTGGGACAGGGAAGGAGAGAGACTGAAGCTTTCTTT.

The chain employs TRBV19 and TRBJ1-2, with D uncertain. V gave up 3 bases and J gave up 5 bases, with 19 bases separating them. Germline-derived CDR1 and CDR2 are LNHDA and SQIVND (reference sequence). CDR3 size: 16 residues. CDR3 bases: TGTGCCAGTAGTATCCGAGAAAGTGCCTCTGGGTATGGCTACACCTTC. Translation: CASSIRESASGYGYTF. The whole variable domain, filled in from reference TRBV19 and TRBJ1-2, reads DGGITQSPKYLFRKEGQNVTLSCEQNLNHDAMYWYRQDPGQGLRLIYYSQIVNDFQKGDIAEGYSVSREKKESFPLTVTSAQKNPTAFYLCASSIRESASGYGYTFGSGTRLTVV.